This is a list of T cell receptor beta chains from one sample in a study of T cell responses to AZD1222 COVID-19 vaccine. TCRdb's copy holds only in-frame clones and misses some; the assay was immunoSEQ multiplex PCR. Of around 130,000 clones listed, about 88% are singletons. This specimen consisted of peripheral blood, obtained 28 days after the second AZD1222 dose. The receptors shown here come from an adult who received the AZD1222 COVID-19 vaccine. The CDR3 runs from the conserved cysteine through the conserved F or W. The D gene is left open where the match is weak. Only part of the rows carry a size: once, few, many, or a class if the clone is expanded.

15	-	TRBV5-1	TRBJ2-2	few	CASSFEGVNTGELFF	TGCGCCAGCAGCTTTGAGGGGGTCAACACCGGGGAGCTGTTTTTT
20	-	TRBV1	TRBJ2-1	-	CTSSQASLVVAGGQYNEQFF	TGCACCAGCAGCCAAGCTAGTCTCGTGGTAGCGGGGGGGCAATACAATGAGCAGTTCTTC
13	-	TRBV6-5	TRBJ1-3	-	CASSYSLGNTIYF	TGTGCCAGCAGTTACTCCCTTGGAAACACCATATATTTT
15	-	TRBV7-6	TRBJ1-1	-	CASSSYPGPGTEAFF	TGTGCCAGCAGCTCCTACCCGGGGCCGGGGACTGAAGCTTTCTTT
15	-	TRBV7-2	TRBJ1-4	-	CASSLGGSRNEKLFF	TGTGCCAGCAGCTTAGGGGGGAGCCGTAATGAAAAACTGTTTTTT
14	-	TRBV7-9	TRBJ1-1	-	CASSPDNYGPEAFF	TGTGCCAGCAGCCCAGACAACTACGGCCCTGAAGCTTTCTTT
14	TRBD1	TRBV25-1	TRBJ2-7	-	CASSLTGGSYEQYF	TGTGCCAGCAGTCTTACAGGGGGTAGTTACGAGCAGTACTTC
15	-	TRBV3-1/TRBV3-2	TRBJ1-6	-	CASSQEEDSYSPLHF	TGTGCCAGCAGCCAAGAGGAGGACAGCTATTCACCCCTCCACTTT
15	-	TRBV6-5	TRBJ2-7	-	CASSNPGTKTYEQYF	TGTGCCAGCAGTAACCCCGGGACAAAGACCTACGAGCAGTACTTC
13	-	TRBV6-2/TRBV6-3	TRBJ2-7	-	CASSLTVVGEQYF	TGTGCCAGCAGTCTGACAGTCGTTGGCGAGCAGTACTTC
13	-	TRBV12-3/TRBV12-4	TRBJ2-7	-	CASKVGRTYEQYF	TGTGCCAGCAAGGTAGGCAGGACCTACGAGCAGTACTTC
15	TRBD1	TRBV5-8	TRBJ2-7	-	CASSRKDRAPYEQYF	TGTGCCAGCAGCCGAAAGGACAGGGCGCCCTACGAGCAGTACTTC
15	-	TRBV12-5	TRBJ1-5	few	CASGLQGSGNQPQHF	TGTGCTAGTGGTTTGCAGGGATCGGGCAATCAGCCCCAGCATTTT
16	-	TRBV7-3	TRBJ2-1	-	CASSFGQPSSYNEQFF	TGTGCCAGCAGCTTTGGACAACCGAGCTCCTACAATGAGCAGTTCTTC
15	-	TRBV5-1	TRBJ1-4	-	CASSLGAGNNEKLFF	TGCGCCAGCAGCTTGGGTGCGGGGAATAATGAAAAACTGTTTTTT
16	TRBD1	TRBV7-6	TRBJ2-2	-	CASSLRQGRGTGELFF	TGTGCCAGCAGCTTACGACAGGGCCGGGGAACCGGGGAGCTGTTTTTT
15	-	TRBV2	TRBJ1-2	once	CASSEALLKGYGYTF	TGTGCCAGCAGTGAAGCGCTTTTGAAAGGGTATGGCTACACCTTC
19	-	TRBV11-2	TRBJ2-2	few	CASSLGQGTAVLDTGELFF	TGTGCCAGCAGCTTAGGCCAGGGTACCGCAGTCCTCGACACCGGGGAGCTGTTTTTT
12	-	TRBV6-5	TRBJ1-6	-	CASMRDNSPLHF	TGTGCCAGCATGCGAGATAATTCACCCCTCCACTTT
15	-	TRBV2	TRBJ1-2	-	CASRDRDSFRHGYTF	TGTGCCAGCAGAGACCGGGACTCCTTTCGCCATGGCTACACCTTC
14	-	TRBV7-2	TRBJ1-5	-	CASSPQGRNQPQHF	TGTGCCAGCAGCCCCCAGGGTCGCAATCAGCCCCAGCATTTT
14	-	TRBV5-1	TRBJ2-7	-	CASSLTGSMYEQYF	TGCGCCAGCAGCTTGACAGGGAGTATGTACGAGCAGTACTTC
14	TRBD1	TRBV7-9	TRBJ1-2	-	CASSLGQGIYGYTF	TGTGCCAGCAGCTTAGGACAGGGGATCTATGGCTACACCTTC
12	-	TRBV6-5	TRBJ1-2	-	CASSYEGTGYTF	TGTGCCAGCAGTTACGAGGGTACTGGCTACACCTTC
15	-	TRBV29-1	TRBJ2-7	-	CSVEDGAGPPYEQYF	TGCAGCGTTGAAGATGGGGCAGGGCCCCCCTACGAGCAGTACTTC
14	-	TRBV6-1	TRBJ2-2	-	CASSEFPEAGELFF	TGTGCCAGCAGTGAATTCCCGGAGGCCGGGGAGCTGTTTTTT
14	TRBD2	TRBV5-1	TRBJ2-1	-	CASTLAGSYNEQFF	TGCGCCAGCACTTTAGCGGGGTCCTACAATGAGCAGTTCTTC
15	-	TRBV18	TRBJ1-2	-	CASSHSTGANYGYTF	TGTGCCAGCTCACACTCGACGGGAGCTAACTATGGCTACACCTTC
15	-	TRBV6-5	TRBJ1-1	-	CASIQGSLMNTEAFF	TGTGCCAGTATCCAGGGCAGCCTCATGAACACTGAAGCTTTCTTT
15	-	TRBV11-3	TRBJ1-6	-	CASSPPDSDNSPLHF	TGTGCCAGCAGCCCCCCGGACAGTGATAATTCACCCCTCCACTTT
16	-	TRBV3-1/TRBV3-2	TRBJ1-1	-	CASSYGDPSIRTEAFF	TGTGCCAGCAGCTATGGTGATCCTTCAATTCGCACTGAAGCTTTCTTT
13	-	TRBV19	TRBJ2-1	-	CASSLRGGDEQFF	TGTGCCAGTAGTCTACGAGGGGGAGATGAGCAGTTCTTC
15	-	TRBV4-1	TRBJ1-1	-	CASSQEPRASTQAFF	TGCGCCAGCAGCCAAGAGCCAAGGGCGTCCACACAAGCTTTCTTT